This T cell receptor beta chain was recovered during a study of CD8+CD57+ T cells in acquired aplastic anemia. Study summary: When averaged, DNA from sorted CD4+ and CD8+ cells came to about 2.9 ug.

Sequencing involved patients with CD8+CD57+ cell expansion previously shown by flow cytometry. Blood sampling was performed on the patients, and none of them had received therapy by then. The CDR3 sequence is 14 residues long. V gave up 2 bases and J gave up 1 base, with 10 bases separating them. CDR1 SGDLS and CDR2 YYNGEE come from the germline V gene. Study-wide points: Fewer than 35 sequences, all CD8+ CDR3, were shared between patients and controls.

This clonotype was seen ten or more times. Its antigen remains unknown. CDR3 and TCR beta VDJ profiling relied on genomic DNA as the template. TCRdb re-derived calls from the reads in MiXCR, one entry per CDR3 protein. The data show just over 150,000 distinct CDR3 sequences, about 50% seen once. This clonotype originated in a human donor with aplastic anemia. The chain uses TRBV9 and TRBJ2-7, with D tentatively TRBD1 or TRBD2 (6 bases each). Sequenced input: sorted CD4+, CD8+, or CD8+CD57+ T cells (not recorded which) from PBMCs. The CDR3 DNA is TGTGCCAGCAGCGTCGGGGGCAGTTCCTACGAGCAGTACTTC. It translates to CASSVGGSSYEQYF.